The rows below give T cell receptor beta chains drawn from one sample of a study of control samples from healthy donors and cancer patients. The repertoire was sequenced with immunoSEQ multiplex PCR; TCRdb's copy has only in-frame clones and lacks some. This sample has 100,000 to 150,000 clones, with approximately 87% found just once. The sequencing input was blood. The receptors derive from a man aged 30 to 45 in good health. Each CDR3 is given with its conserved first and last residue. Each record gives: V gene, J gene, clone size, D gene, CDR3 protein, CDR3 DNA. The D gene is left open where the match is weak. Not all rows give a size; the values are once, few, many and, for expanded clones, a class.

v_call: TRBV7-2; j_call: TRBJ2-5; clone_size: .; d_call: .; cdr3_aa: CASSGTHQETQYF; cdr3_nt: TGTGCCAGCAGCGGGACCCACCAAGAGACCCAGTACTTC
v_call: TRBV7-9; j_call: TRBJ1-1; clone_size: .; d_call: TRBD1; cdr3_aa: CASSLVPRGRRALNTEAFF; cdr3_nt: TGTGCCAGCAGCTTAGTCCCGAGGGGGCGAAGAGCTCTGAACACTGAAGCTTTCTTT
v_call: TRBV5-1; j_call: TRBJ1-3; clone_size: .; d_call: .; cdr3_aa: CASSLGPGNGNTIYF; cdr3_nt: TGCGCCAGCAGCTTGGGGCCAGGGAACGGAAACACCATATATTTT
v_call: TRBV5-6; j_call: TRBJ2-1; clone_size: few; d_call: .; cdr3_aa: CASSLDTYNEQFF; cdr3_nt: TGTGCCAGCAGCTTGGACACCTACAATGAGCAGTTCTTC
v_call: TRBV4-1; j_call: TRBJ2-3; clone_size: .; d_call: .; cdr3_aa: CASAEWDPATDTQYF; cdr3_nt: TGCGCCAGCGCCGAGTGGGACCCAGCAACAGATACGCAGTATTTT
v_call: TRBV18; j_call: TRBJ1-2; clone_size: .; d_call: .; cdr3_aa: CASSSMLSYGYTF; cdr3_nt: TGTGCCAGCTCTTCCATGCTTTCCTATGGCTACACCTTC
v_call: TRBV6-5; j_call: TRBJ2-2; clone_size: .; d_call: .; cdr3_aa: CATQGVLDTGELFF; cdr3_nt: TGTGCCACCCAGGGAGTATTGGACACCGGGGAGCTGTTTTTT
v_call: TRBV25-1; j_call: TRBJ2-1; clone_size: .; d_call: TRBD2; cdr3_aa: CASSELAGGTHSYNEQFF; cdr3_nt: TGTGCCAGCAGTGAACTAGCGGGGGGGACGCACTCCTACAATGAGCAGTTCTTC
v_call: TRBV3-1/TRBV3-2; j_call: TRBJ1-2; clone_size: .; d_call: .; cdr3_aa: CASSQGLEGYTF; cdr3_nt: TGTGCCAGCAGCCAGGGGTTGGAAGGCTACACCTTC
v_call: TRBV30; j_call: TRBJ1-3; clone_size: .; d_call: .; cdr3_aa: CAWSTGSGNTIYF; cdr3_nt: TGTGCCTGGAGTACAGGGTCTGGAAACACCATATATTTT
v_call: TRBV6-5; j_call: TRBJ1-1; clone_size: .; d_call: .; cdr3_aa: CASSTNTGSSEAFF; cdr3_nt: TGTGCCAGCAGTACTAATACAGGGTCGAGTGAAGCTTTCTTT
v_call: TRBV9; j_call: TRBJ2-1; clone_size: .; d_call: .; cdr3_aa: CASRGGSYNEQFF; cdr3_nt: TGTGCCAGCAGGGGTGGGTCCTACAATGAGCAGTTCTTC
v_call: TRBV19; j_call: TRBJ2-3; clone_size: .; d_call: TRBD1; cdr3_aa: CASSALQGRDTQYF; cdr3_nt: TGTGCCAGTAGTGCCCTACAGGGGAGAGATACGCAGTATTTT
v_call: TRBV4-2; j_call: TRBJ2-7; clone_size: .; d_call: .; cdr3_aa: CASSQDINYEQYF; cdr3_nt: TGTGCCAGCAGCCAAGATATCAACTACGAGCAGTACTTC
v_call: TRBV5-6; j_call: TRBJ1-6; clone_size: .; d_call: TRBD1; cdr3_aa: CASSLIQGAYSPLHF; cdr3_nt: TGTGCCAGCAGCCTGATACAGGGGGCCTATTCACCCCTCCACTTT
v_call: TRBV12-5; j_call: TRBJ1-5; clone_size: .; d_call: .; cdr3_aa: CASGWGPGHKSNQPQHF; cdr3_nt: TGTGCTAGTGGTTGGGGACCCGGACATAAAAGCAATCAGCCCCAGCATTTT
v_call: TRBV5-1; j_call: TRBJ2-1; clone_size: .; d_call: .; cdr3_aa: CASSEGVNEQFF; cdr3_nt: TGCGCCAGCAGTGAAGGGGTCAATGAGCAGTTCTTC
v_call: TRBV5-1; j_call: TRBJ1-2; clone_size: once; d_call: .; cdr3_aa: CASSFGGDPYGYTF; cdr3_nt: TGCGCCAGCAGCTTCGGAGGGGACCCCTATGGCTACACCTTC
v_call: TRBV5-1; j_call: TRBJ2-7; clone_size: .; d_call: .; cdr3_aa: CASSSTYEQYF; cdr3_nt: TGCGCCAGCAGCTCCACTTACGAGCAGTACTTC
v_call: TRBV7-2; j_call: TRBJ2-1; clone_size: .; d_call: .; cdr3_aa: CASSPQGGGATNNEQFF; cdr3_nt: TGTGCCAGCAGCCCCCAGGGAGGGGGAGCTACGAACAATGAGCAGTTCTTC
v_call: TRBV30; j_call: TRBJ1-1; clone_size: .; d_call: TRBD1; cdr3_aa: CASLGGAEAFF; cdr3_nt: TGTGCTTCTTTAGGGGGCGCTGAAGCTTTCTTT
v_call: TRBV2; j_call: TRBJ1-5; clone_size: .; d_call: TRBD1; cdr3_aa: CASSEQGGSNQPQHF; cdr3_nt: TGTGCCAGCAGCGAACAGGGGGGAAGCAATCAGCCCCAGCATTTT
v_call: TRBV2; j_call: TRBJ2-7; clone_size: .; d_call: .; cdr3_aa: CASSPITGLPYEQYF; cdr3_nt: TGTGCCAGCAGTCCGATTACGGGACTTCCATACGAGCAGTACTTC
v_call: TRBV7-3; j_call: TRBJ1-1; clone_size: .; d_call: TRBD1; cdr3_aa: CASSLTGQGTEAFF; cdr3_nt: TGTGCCAGCAGCTTAACGGGACAGGGAACTGAAGCTTTCTTT
v_call: TRBV29-1; j_call: TRBJ2-5; clone_size: .; d_call: .; cdr3_aa: CSVEDTQETQYF; cdr3_nt: TGCAGCGTTGAAGATACCCAAGAGACCCAGTACTTC
v_call: TRBV10-3; j_call: TRBJ1-1; clone_size: .; d_call: .; cdr3_aa: CAISDTAGEAFF; cdr3_nt: TGTGCCATCAGTGACACGGCAGGGGAGGCTTTCTTT
v_call: TRBV29-1; j_call: TRBJ2-2; clone_size: .; d_call: TRBD1; cdr3_aa: CSATTGVSNTGELFF; cdr3_nt: TGCAGCGCCACGACAGGGGTTTCGAACACCGGGGAGCTGTTTTTT
v_call: TRBV5-1; j_call: TRBJ1-6; clone_size: .; d_call: .; cdr3_aa: CASSLEVARSPLHF; cdr3_nt: TGCGCCAGCAGCTTGGAGGTTGCGAGGTCACCCCTCCACTTT
v_call: TRBV9; j_call: TRBJ1-2; clone_size: .; d_call: TRBD1; cdr3_aa: CASSAFLDRGIGYTF; cdr3_nt: TGTGCCAGCAGCGCTTTCCTAGACAGGGGTATTGGCTACACCTTC
v_call: TRBV29-1; j_call: TRBJ1-5; clone_size: .; d_call: .; cdr3_aa: CSVARGSGQPQHF; cdr3_nt: TGCAGCGTTGCGAGGGGGTCAGGCCAGCCCCAGCATTTT
v_call: TRBV5-6; j_call: TRBJ1-5; clone_size: .; d_call: .; cdr3_aa: CASSPPGSNQPQHF; cdr3_nt: TGTGCCAGCAGCCCCCCAGGGAGCAATCAGCCCCAGCATTTT
v_call: TRBV2; j_call: TRBJ2-2; clone_size: .; d_call: .; cdr3_aa: CASSEPAGELFF; cdr3_nt: TGTGCCAGCAGTGAACCCGCCGGGGAGCTGTTTTTT
v_call: TRBV30; j_call: TRBJ1-1; clone_size: .; d_call: TRBD1; cdr3_aa: CAWSSGTGWVTEAFF; cdr3_nt: TGTGCCTGGAGTAGCGGGACAGGGTGGGTCACTGAAGCTTTCTTT
v_call: TRBV5-8; j_call: TRBJ1-2; clone_size: .; d_call: TRBD1; cdr3_aa: CASSYGQEGYGYTF; cdr3_nt: TGTGCCAGCAGCTACGGACAGGAGGGTTATGGCTACACCTTC
v_call: TRBV11-3; j_call: TRBJ2-1; clone_size: .; d_call: .; cdr3_aa: CASSLARAREQFF; cdr3_nt: TGTGCCAGCAGCTTGGCGAGGGCACGAGAGCAGTTCTTC
v_call: TRBV12-3/TRBV12-4; j_call: TRBJ1-2; clone_size: .; d_call: TRBD1; cdr3_aa: CASSFGTGEGYTF; cdr3_nt: TGTGCCAGCAGTTTTGGGACAGGGGAAGGCTACACCTTC
v_call: TRBV7-8; j_call: TRBJ1-2; clone_size: .; d_call: TRBD1; cdr3_aa: CASSLATGGTPNYGYTF; cdr3_nt: TGTGCCAGCAGCTTAGCTACAGGGGGCACACCGAATTATGGCTACACCTTC
v_call: TRBV4-1; j_call: TRBJ2-1; clone_size: .; d_call: TRBD1; cdr3_aa: CASRGTGDYNEQFF; cdr3_nt: TGCGCCAGCAGGGGGACAGGGGATTACAATGAGCAGTTCTTC
v_call: TRBV10-1; j_call: TRBJ1-2; clone_size: .; d_call: TRBD1; cdr3_aa: CASSDRTGTNYGYTF; cdr3_nt: TGCGCCAGCAGTGACCGGACAGGGACAAACTATGGCTACACCTTC
v_call: TRBV25-1; j_call: TRBJ1-6; clone_size: .; d_call: .; cdr3_aa: CASSDVRESSYNSPLHF; cdr3_nt: TGTGCCAGCAGTGATGTGAGGGAAAGCTCCTATAATTCACCCCTCCACTTT
v_call: TRBV10-3; j_call: TRBJ1-4; clone_size: once; d_call: TRBD1; cdr3_aa: CAISDSNAGTGGNEKLFF; cdr3_nt: TGTGCCATCAGTGATTCCAACGCGGGGACAGGGGGGAATGAAAAACTGTTTTTT
v_call: TRBV18; j_call: TRBJ2-1; clone_size: few; d_call: TRBD1; cdr3_aa: CASSPRLDRGAYNEQFF; cdr3_nt: TGTGCCAGCTCACCCCGCCTCGACAGGGGCGCATACAATGAGCAGTTCTTC